Here is one T cell receptor (beta chain) with its context. Its ends do not fully match the called genes, so a read error is possible. Cohort placement rested on clinical history that participants reported themselves. Germline values: CDR1 MNHNS, CDR2 SASEGT. The CDR3 extends over 14 amino acids. Some clones are missing from TCRdb's copy, which holds only in-frame ones; the method was immunoSEQ multiplex PCR. Here the sample spans almost 350,000 clones, 85% to 90% being singletons. The data originate from a study of blood T cell repertoires in COVID-19. This sequence originates from a woman aged 25 to 39 who had been exposed to COVID-19. The sample was PBMCs or T cells enriched from blood (not recorded which). The V gene is TRBV6-1, the J gene TRBJ2-7; 8 bases line up with TRBD2. The CDR3 region is CASREAGDSYEQYF. In DNA form, the CDR3 reads TGTGCCAGCAGGGAAGCGGGAGACTCCTACGAGCAGTACTTC.